Sequencing of this T cell receptor (beta chain) was carried out in a study of blood T cell repertoires in COVID-19. Study summary: Some COVID-19 samples were acute and others convalescent; all came from the United States, Italy and Spain.

This clone was observed a few times. Profiled with immunoSEQ multiplex PCR; TCRdb holds only in-frame clones, not every one. The top ten clones hold about 4.5% of a sample with 95,000 to 150,000 clones, just over 85% of them seen once. Sequences were obtained from peripheral blood. The sequence derives from a man aged 40-55 years with acute or convalescent COVID-19.

For the CDR3, the DNA is TGTGCCCACGGAGGGATAAGCTCTGGAAACACCATATATTTT. Translation: CAHGGISSGNTIYF. The chain has TRBV30 and TRBJ1-3; D not resolved. The CDR3 length is 14 residues. Germline CDR1 reads GTSNPN; CDR2 reads SVGIG (reference sequence). With 8 bases removed from V and 0 bases from J, the gap between germline ends came to 14 bases. Using reference TRBV30 and TRBJ1-3 for the parts outside the CDR3, the full variable domain is SQTIHQWPATLVQPVGSPLSLECTVEGTSNPNLYWYRQAAGRGLQLLFYSVGIGQISSEVPQNLSASRPQDRQFILSSKKLLLSDSGFYLCAHGGISSGNTIYFGEGSWLTVV.